This is a list of T cell receptor beta chains from one sample in a study of T cells in Graves' hyperthyroidism and ophthalmopathy. TCRdb independently ran MiXCR on the multiplex PCR reads; one entry per CDR3 protein. The sample has some 550,000 distinct CDR3 sequences; less than 25% are singletons. The sample taken for sequencing was blood. Every receptor here comes from a man younger than 35 with Graves' hyperthyroidism. Each CDR3 is given with its conserved first and last residue. The order of the fields is D gene, J gene, clone size, V gene, CDR3 DNA, CDR3 protein. A D gene is named only where the DNA matches it firmly. Rows may omit the clone size; those that give it use once, few, many or a size class.

>TRBD1|TRBJ2-7|many|TRBV5-1
TGCGCCAGCAGCCCCGGACAGGGAACCCTCTACGAGCAGTACTTC
CASSPGQGTLYEQYF
>.|TRBJ2-3|many|TRBV7-8
TGTGCCAGCAGCTTGGGACTCTTATACACAGATACGCAGTATTTT
CASSLGLLYTDTQYF
>.|TRBJ1-2|few|TRBV7-9
TGTGCCAGCAGCTCCCCACGGACGAGACATGGCTACACCTTC
CASSSPRTRHGYTF
>.|TRBJ1-1|many|TRBV19
TGTGCCAGTAGTCAGATCGACTTGAACACTGAAGCTTTCTTT
CASSQIDLNTEAFF
>TRBD2|TRBJ2-7|many|TRBV12-3/TRBV12-4
TGTGCCAGCAGTTCGGGACTAGCTGCCCGCGTTGGCGAGCAGTACTTC
CASSSGLAARVGEQYF
>.|TRBJ1-2|.|TRBV6-5
TGTGCCAGCAGTTACCTCGGGGGCCACTATGGCTACACCTTC
CASSYLGGHYGYTF
>.|TRBJ1-5|many|TRBV12-3/TRBV12-4
TGTGCCAGCAGTCCCGGACCCCATCAGCCCCAGCATTTT
CASSPGPHQPQHF
>.|TRBJ2-2|few|TRBV7-2
TGTGCCAGCAGCTTTGGGACGGATTATTTAGGGGAGCTGTTTTTT
CASSFGTDYLGELFF
>.|TRBJ2-4|many|TRBV12-3/TRBV12-4
TGTGCCAGCAGTTTAAATGCAGCCCCAGAGTACTTC
CASSLNAAPEYF
>.|TRBJ1-2|few|TRBV28
TGTGCCAGCAGATTCCCTAAAGACTATGGCTACACCTTC
CASRFPKDYGYTF
>.|TRBJ2-5|.|TRBV9
TGTGCCAGCAGCGTAGGAGGTCAGGGGCCCCAAGAGACCCAGTACTTC
CASSVGGQGPQETQYF
>TRBD1|TRBJ2-7|many|TRBV4-1
TGCGCCAGCAGCCAACCAATGACAGGGGGCCAGGAGGACGAGCAGTACTTC
CASSQPMTGGQEDEQYF
>.|TRBJ1-3|.|TRBV6-2/TRBV6-3
TGTGCCAGCAGTTATCTTTCTGCGGGGGTTCTCTCTGGAAACACCATATATTTT
CASSYLSAGVLSGNTIYF
>TRBD1|TRBJ1-3|.|TRBV28
TGTGCCAGCAGAACAGGGGGCGACTCCTCTGGGACCATATATTTT
CASRTGGDSSGTIYF
>.|TRBJ1-2|few|TRBV28
TGTGCCAGCAGTTTATCTCTCCCGTATACCTATGGCTACACCTTC
CASSLSLPYTYGYTF
>.|TRBJ1-5|many|TRBV15
TGTGCCACCAGCTTAGGCAGGGGTCGCCAGCCCCAGCATTTT
CATSLGRGRQPQHF
>.|TRBJ2-7|many|TRBV6-1
TGTGCCAGCAGAGACGACAATTTTTACGAGCAGTACTTC
CASRDDNFYEQYF
>TRBD1|TRBJ1-1|few|TRBV27
TGTGCCAGCAGGGACAGGGAAGATATGAACACTGAAGCTTTCTTT
CASRDREDMNTEAFF
>.|TRBJ1-5|few|TRBV4-1
TGCGCCAGCAGCCACCATCCCTCCGGGATGGCAAGTCAGCCCCAGCATTTT
CASSHHPSGMASQPQHF
>.|TRBJ2-7|many|TRBV6-5
TGTGCCAGCAGTTTCCCCGGGCGGCACAACGAGCAGTACTTC
CASSFPGRHNEQYF
>.|TRBJ1-5|many|TRBV18
TGTGCCAGCTCGCCCGGGGGGGACAATCAGCCCCAGCATTTT
CASSPGGDNQPQHF
>.|TRBJ1-5|.|TRBV19
TGTGCCAGTAGTATTGAGGGAACTCAGACCCAGCATTTT
CASSIEGTQTQHF
>.|TRBJ2-7|many|TRBV24-1
TGTGCCACCCACCCCCCGCTCCTTGGTGAGCAGTACTTC
CATHPPLLGEQYF